This T cell receptor beta chain came from a study of cytomegalovirus exposure and HLA in healthy donors (dated by TCRdb to 2017 to 2019). For the study in its entirety: According to an earlier analysis of 450 to 650 of the donors, about 179 million T cells yielded 100 million or so unique TCR beta sequences and about 300 Gb of sequence data. An early release that covered some 630 HLA-typed donors contained approximately 320 gigabases of sequencing data and roughly 84 million unique TCR sequences. Among the roughly 400 genotyped donors, around 79% belonged to the genetic ancestry cluster associated with self-reported Caucasian donors. The study was designed to test whether signatures of past pathogen exposure could be identified by cataloging public T cell receptors. The T cell repertoires of around 670 subjects were profiled by immunosequencing and related to cytomegalovirus serostatus. Along with the approximately 650-subject first cohort, a separate validation cohort of over a hundred different subjects was used. High-throughput TCR immunosequencing, statistical association of individual TCRs with disease status, and machine learning were combined to predict cytomegalovirus infection status. A later analysis re-analyzed previously published TCR beta repertoires from roughly 690 donors and added high-resolution HLA genotyping to study TCR occurrence patterns. Rather than using new phenotypic data, the later analysis identified candidate immune exposures from TCR beta sequences and from how often those sequences occurred across donors. An earlier analysis of around 540 of the donors applied high-throughput TCR beta sequencing to assess whether each TCR beta V gene segment acted as functional or pseudogenic. Donor age, sex, ethnicity and CMV serostatus were compiled together with the repertoire data. A later genetic analysis used genome-wide SNP genotypes for about 55% of the 666 donors, treating that subset as a discovery cohort. Every repertoire in the discovery cohort had been generated on one and the same sequencing platform. HLA typing covered class I and class II loci at four-digit resolution. The number of donors typed differed by locus, with 629-630 for A, B, C, DRB1 and DQB1, 522 for DQA1, about 610 for DPA1, and some 470 for DPB1. Four or five DR-DQ haplotypes were treated as single units for association and clustering because of strong linkage in the cohort. Among roughly 400 genotyped donors of the cohort, an average of roughly 230,000 unique TCR beta nucleotide sequences was sequenced per donor, of which about 18% were non-productive.

Receptors were amplified or captured by the immunoSEQ multiplex PCR assay. For the multiplex PCR, a mixture combining 60 forward primers for TCR Vbeta segments and 13 reverse primers for TCR Jbeta segments was used. The CDR3 region of rearranged TCR beta genes was amplified from genomic DNA by a multiplex PCR assay. On the Illumina HiSeq System, the amplified TCR beta libraries were sequenced as 87-base-pair reads. The source study handled its data this way. A later analysis counted approximately 84 million unique TCR beta chains across the roughly 700 repertoires, and around 12 million of these chains were shared by at least two donors. To remove PCR and sequencing errors, raw reads were error-corrected and collapsed into unique sequences using a nearest-neighbor algorithm that merged closely related sequences. V, D and J gene segments were assigned by aligning CDR3 sequences to IMGT reference sequences. Each retained sequence needed at least a six-nucleotide match to both a V gene segment and a J gene segment. Rearrangements were called productive when the CDR3 lacked stop codons and stayed in frame with V and J; all others were non-productive. CDR3 was defined by IMGT convention, running from the second conserved V-encoded cysteine to the conserved J-encoded phenylalanine. Sequences without an unambiguous match to a single V gene segment were excluded from the earlier analysis of 450 to 750 of the donors. In an earlier analysis of 587 of the donors, a V segment was called functional when productive rearrangements were above 56.7%, and segregating when the standard deviation between donors exceeded 5%. A statistical classification framework was built for diagnosing cytomegalovirus status from the catalog of TCR beta chain sequences. In a later analysis, V and J genes were assigned by comparing TCR nucleotide sequences against IMGT/GENE-DB human TR gene sequences. The TCRdist pipeline was used in a later analysis to assign CDR3 sequences and most-parsimonious VDJ recombination scenarios. In a later analysis, each TCR beta chain was defined by its CDR3 amino acid sequence together with its V-gene family, and reads lacking a unique V-gene family were excluded. In a later analysis, around 650 highly shared, low-generation-probability nucleotide sequences were removed to address suspected cross-contamination and a sequencing artifact. In a later analysis, a clonal expansion index for each public chain was calculated from normalized within-repertoire ranks of inferred template counts. Generation probabilities in a later analysis came from a VDJ recombination model fitted to out-of-frame rearrangements, and those results were checked against IGoR. In a later analysis, TCR-TCR, TCR-HLA and TCR-CMV co-occurrence was scored with hypergeometric tests, and a repertoire-size bias correction was applied to TCR pairs. To estimate false discovery rates, a later analysis permuted the HLA or CMV assignments 20 times. In a later analysis, co-occurring TCRs were grouped using DBSCAN, with TCRdist sequence similarity added in when clustering inside HLA-allele-positive subsets. Repertoires with fewer than 30,000 or more than 120,000 public chains, plus five repertoires with anomalous nucleotide sharing, were excluded from co-occurrence clustering. Here the immuneACCESS table is served through TCRdb, limited to in-frame sequences with V and J called. Missing clones are a known gap in these copies; in checked studies unresolved V genes cover under half, and the rest lacks a known reason. V and J calls and clone size are copied from that table; D and trimming were computed from the DNA. For this sample the table gives approximately 110,000 clones, of which about 70% were detected only once. More than 2% of the sample is taken by the ten largest.

In total, more than 500 healthy bone marrow donors made up the cohort. At the time of sampling, every cohort member was nominally healthy, though immune exposures that went unrecorded were likely present. The donor was CMV seropositive and was included in the group of 290 or so seropositive cohort members. A peripheral blood sample was provided by each donor, and peripheral blood mononuclear cells were used for TCR beta sequencing. The Qiagen DNeasy Blood Extraction Kit was used to extract genomic DNA from the blood cell samples. For this clone: Its antigen remains undetermined. There are no base qualities to consult, and no much larger clone falls within one base.

Study-level results and caveats: A later analysis found that HLA-associated TCR beta chains were more clonally expanded and had lower generation probabilities than equally common non-associated chains. V-gene and J-gene trimming of TCR beta chains was associated with a missense DCLRE1C variant in a later genetic analysis, and the association was replicated in an independent cohort. Linkage disequilibrium might explain the correlated functional status among segregating V segments, but an unknown experimental factor could not be ruled out. A cluster of highly shared sequence variants was judged likely to be a technical artifact of the sequencing pipeline. The study gave a list of 150 to 200 TCR beta chains associated with cytomegalovirus. In vitro tests confirmed that a few of the cytomegalovirus-associated TCR beta chains recognize cytomegalovirus antigens. A further reported finding was that TCR beta sequences accurately predicted the HLA-A and HLA-B alleles for most subjects in the first cohort. The authors suggested that the approach could potentially be generalized to other disease states and immunological phenotypes. For the cohort, immune exposure information was limited to CMV serostatus. Only TCR beta chains were sequenced in this cohort, and the absence of alpha or paired-chain data limited detectable features. An earlier analysis of 450 to 750 of the donors showed that most TCR beta V segments appeared in productive rearrangements either about 87% or about 30% of the time, which broadly matched IMGT annotations. Because counts were too low, about 18 rarely observed V segments, including chromosome 9 orphons, were excluded from the earlier analysis of some 590 of the donors. When HLA alleles, especially DR and DQ, strongly co-occurred, attributing TCR associations to individual alleles was difficult. Most TCR sequences were observed very rarely across donors, whereas some public TCRs were present in many individuals. A later analysis found that most CMV-associated TCR beta chains appeared HLA-restricted, with HLA associations seemingly driven largely by CMV exposure. In a later genetic analysis, fewer N-insertions in productive TCRs were reported among donors in an Asian-associated ancestry cluster than the approximately 710-donor mean. In a later analysis, about 17,000 TCR beta sequences were associated with specific HLA alleles at a false discovery rate of 0.05. The classifier was reported to diagnose cytomegalovirus status with high specificity and sensitivity in both the original cohort and the validation cohort. The presence/absence analyses assumed that sequencing depth was roughly uniform across donors, and that assumption may not be true. According to a later analysis, parvovirus B19, influenza, CMV and Epstein-Barr virus appeared linked to several top co-occurrence clusters. HLA typing was unavailable for some donors at each locus, so association tests used only the typed subset. A later analysis found that TCR association rates varied across HLA loci, with DRB1 alleles showing the most associated TCRs and HLA-C alleles the fewest.

The sequenced material came from PBMCs. The TCR was taken from a middle-aged man in good health and CMV-seropositive.

Read as DNA, the sequence is TGTGCCAGCAGTCCCACCGGGACAGCGTATGGCTACACCTTC. This sequence encodes CASSPTGTAYGYTF. The V and J segments used are TRBV6-1 and TRBJ1-2, with 7 bases aligning to TRBD1. The CDR3 starts with the cysteine, ends with the phenylalanine, and has 14 residues. The kept DNA is CDR3 alone, 42 bases in frame from the first base. Clipping removes 5 bases from V and 5 bases from J, with 8 as the unmatched junction base count. CDR1 and CDR2, per the germline V gene, are MNHNS and SASEGT.